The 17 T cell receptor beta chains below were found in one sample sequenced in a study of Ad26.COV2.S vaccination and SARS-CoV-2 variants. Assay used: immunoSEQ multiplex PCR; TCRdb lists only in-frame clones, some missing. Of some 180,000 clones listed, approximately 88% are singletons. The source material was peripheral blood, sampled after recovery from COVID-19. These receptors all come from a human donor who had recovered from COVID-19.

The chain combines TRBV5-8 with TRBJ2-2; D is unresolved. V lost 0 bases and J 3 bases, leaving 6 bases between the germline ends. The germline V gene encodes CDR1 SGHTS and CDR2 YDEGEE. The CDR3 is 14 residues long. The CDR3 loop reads CASSLAADTGELFF. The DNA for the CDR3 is TGTGCCAGCAGCTTGGCGGCCGACACCGGGGAGCTGTTTTTT. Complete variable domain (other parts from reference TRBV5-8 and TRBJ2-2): EAGVTQSPTHLIKTRGQQATLRCSPISGHTSVYWYQQALGLGLQFLLWYDEGEERNRGNFPPRFSGRQFPNYSSELNVNALELEDSALYLCASSLAADTGELFFGEGSRLTVL.

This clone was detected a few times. The CDR3 coding sequence is TGTGCCAGCAGCCAGTTGGGACAGGGAGGGCAGTTCTTC. It specifies CASSQLGQGGQFF. The chain combines TRBV14 with TRBJ2-1, with 9 bases matching TRBD1. The V segment lost 3 bases and the J segment 12 bases; nucleotides outside the gene matches: 6. Per the germline V gene, CDR1 is SGHDN and CDR2 is FVKESK. The length of the CDR3 is 13 residues.

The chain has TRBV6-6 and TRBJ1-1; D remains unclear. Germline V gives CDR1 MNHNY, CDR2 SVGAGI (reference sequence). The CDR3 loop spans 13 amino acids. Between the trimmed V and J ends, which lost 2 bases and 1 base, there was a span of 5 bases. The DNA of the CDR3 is TGTGCCAGCAGTTACGATAGGAACACTGAAGCTTTCTTT. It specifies CASSYDRNTEAFF.

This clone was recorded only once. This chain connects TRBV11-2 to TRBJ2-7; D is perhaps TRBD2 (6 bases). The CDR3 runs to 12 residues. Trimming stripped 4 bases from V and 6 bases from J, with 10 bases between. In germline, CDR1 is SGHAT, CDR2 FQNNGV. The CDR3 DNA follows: TGTGCCAGCAGCTCGCAGGGAGGCGAGCAGTACTTC. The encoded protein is CASSSQGGEQYF.

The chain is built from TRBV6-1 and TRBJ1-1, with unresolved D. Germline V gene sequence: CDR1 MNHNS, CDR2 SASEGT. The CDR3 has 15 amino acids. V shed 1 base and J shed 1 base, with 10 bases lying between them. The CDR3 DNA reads TGTGCCAGCAGTGAAGGGGGATTGGGGAACACTGAAGCTTTCTTT. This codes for CASSEGGLGNTEAFF.

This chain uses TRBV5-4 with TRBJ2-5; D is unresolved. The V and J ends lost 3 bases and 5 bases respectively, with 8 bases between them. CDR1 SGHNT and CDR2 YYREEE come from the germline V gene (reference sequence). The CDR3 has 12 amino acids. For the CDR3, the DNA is TGTGCCAGCAGCTCCCAACGGGAGACCCAGTACTTC. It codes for CASSSQRETQYF.

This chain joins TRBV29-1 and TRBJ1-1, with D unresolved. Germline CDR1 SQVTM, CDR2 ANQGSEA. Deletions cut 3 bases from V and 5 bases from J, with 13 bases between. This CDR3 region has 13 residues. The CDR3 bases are TGCAGCGTTGAGACGGGAACCTGGACTGAAGCTTTCTTT. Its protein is CSVETGTWTEAFF. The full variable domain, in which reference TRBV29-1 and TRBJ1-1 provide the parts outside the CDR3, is SAVISQKPSRDICQRGTSLTIQCQVDSQVTMMFWYRQQPGQSLTLIATANQGSEATYESGFVIDKFPISRPNLTFSTLTVSNMSPEDSSIYLCSVETGTWTEAFFGQGTRLTVV.

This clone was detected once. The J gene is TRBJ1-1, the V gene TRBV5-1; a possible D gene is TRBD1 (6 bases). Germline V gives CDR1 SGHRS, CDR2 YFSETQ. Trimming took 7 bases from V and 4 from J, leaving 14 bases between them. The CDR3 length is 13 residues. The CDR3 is CASGSGVPTEAFF. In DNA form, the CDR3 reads TGCGCCAGCGGTTCAGGGGTCCCCACTGAAGCTTTCTTT.

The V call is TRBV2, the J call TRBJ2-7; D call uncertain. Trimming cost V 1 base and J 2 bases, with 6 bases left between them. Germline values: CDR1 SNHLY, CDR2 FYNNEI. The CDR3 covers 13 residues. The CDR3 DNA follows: TGTGCCAGCAGTGAAGGGGCAGCCTACGAGCAGTACTTC. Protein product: CASSEGAAYEQYF.

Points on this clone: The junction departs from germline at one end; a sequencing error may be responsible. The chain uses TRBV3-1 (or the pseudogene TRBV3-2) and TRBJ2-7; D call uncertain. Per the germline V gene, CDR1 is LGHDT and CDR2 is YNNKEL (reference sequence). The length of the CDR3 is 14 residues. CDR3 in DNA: TGTGCCAGCAGTCAAGGAGACATAATCTACGAGCAGTACTTC. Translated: CASSQGDIIYEQYF.

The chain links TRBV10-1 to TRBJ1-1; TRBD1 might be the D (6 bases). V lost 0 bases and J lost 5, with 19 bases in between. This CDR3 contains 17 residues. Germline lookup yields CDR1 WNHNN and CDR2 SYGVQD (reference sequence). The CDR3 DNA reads TGCGCCAGCAGTGAGTCGCAAGGCACCCAGGGGCGAACTGAAGCTTTCTTT. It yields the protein CASSESQGTQGRTEAFF.

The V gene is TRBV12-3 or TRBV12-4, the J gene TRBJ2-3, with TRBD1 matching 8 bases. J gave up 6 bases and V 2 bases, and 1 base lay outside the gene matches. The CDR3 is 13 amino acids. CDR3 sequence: CASSLRQGDTQYF. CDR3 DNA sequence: TGTGCCAGCAGTTTACGACAGGGGGATACGCAGTATTTT.

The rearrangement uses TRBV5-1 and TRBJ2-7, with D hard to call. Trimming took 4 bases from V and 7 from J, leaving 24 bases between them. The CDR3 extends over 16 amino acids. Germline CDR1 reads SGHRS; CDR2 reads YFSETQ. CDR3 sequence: CASSPGRDTSFSEQYF. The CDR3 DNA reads TGCGCCAGCAGCCCCGGACGTGACACAAGCTTTAGTGAGCAGTACTTC.

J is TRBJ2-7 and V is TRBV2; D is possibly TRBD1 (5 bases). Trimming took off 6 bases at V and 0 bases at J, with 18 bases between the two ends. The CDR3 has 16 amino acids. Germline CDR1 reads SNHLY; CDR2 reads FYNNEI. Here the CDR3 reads CASRPQGIGSSYEQYF. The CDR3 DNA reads TGTGCCAGCAGGCCTCAGGGAATTGGATCCTCCTACGAGCAGTACTTC.

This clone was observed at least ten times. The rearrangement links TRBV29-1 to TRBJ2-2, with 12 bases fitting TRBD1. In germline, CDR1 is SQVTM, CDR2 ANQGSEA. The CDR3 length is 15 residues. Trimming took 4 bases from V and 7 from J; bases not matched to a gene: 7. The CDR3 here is CSVVGTGGLVGELFF. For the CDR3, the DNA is TGCAGCGTTGTAGGGACAGGGGGCCTCGTCGGGGAGCTGTTTTTT.

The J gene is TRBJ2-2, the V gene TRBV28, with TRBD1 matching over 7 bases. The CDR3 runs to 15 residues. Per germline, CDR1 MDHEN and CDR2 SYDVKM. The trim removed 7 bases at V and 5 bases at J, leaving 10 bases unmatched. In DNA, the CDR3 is TGTGCCAGCACCGAGACAGGGAAAGGGACCGGGGAGCTGTTTTTT. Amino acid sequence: CASTETGKGTGELFF. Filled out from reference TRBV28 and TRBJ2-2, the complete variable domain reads DVKVTQSSRYLVKRTGEKVFLECVQDMDHENMFWYRQDPGLGLRLIYFSYDVKMKEKGDIPEGYSVSREKKERFSLILESASTNQTSMYLCASTETGKGTGELFFGEGSRLTVL.

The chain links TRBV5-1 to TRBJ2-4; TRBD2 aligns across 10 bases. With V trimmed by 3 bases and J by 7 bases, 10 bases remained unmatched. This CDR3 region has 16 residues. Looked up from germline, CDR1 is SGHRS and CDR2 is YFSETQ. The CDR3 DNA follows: TGCGCCAGCAGCTCACAGCGGGGGGGCCCGTTGAACATTCAGTACTTC. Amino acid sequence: CASSSQRGGPLNIQYF. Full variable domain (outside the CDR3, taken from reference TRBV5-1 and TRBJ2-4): KAGVTQTPRYLIKTRGQQVTLSCSPISGHRSVSWYQQTPGQGLQFLFEYFSETQRNKGNFPGRFSGRQFSNSRSEMNVSTLELGDSALYLCASSSQRGGPLNIQYFGAGTRLSVL.